These T cell receptor beta chains were read from a single sample in a study of OX40 agonist ivuxolimab in advanced cancers. Profiled with immunoSEQ multiplex PCR; TCRdb holds only in-frame clones, not every one. The sample has tens of thousands of clones, around four fifths seen once. Sequenced here: CD4+ or CD8+ T cells sorted from blood, sampled in a trial of the OX40 agonist ivuxolimab. The source is an adult with an advanced solid tumor such as melanoma, head and neck, liver or kidney cancer. CDR3s include the opening cysteine and the closing phenylalanine or tryptophan. The D gene is left open where the match is weak. A clone size is listed for some rows: how often the clone was seen (once, few, many), or a class if it is expanded.

TRBV28	once	NA	TRBJ1-1	CASRPITSTEAFF	TGTGCCAGCAGGCCGATTACAAGTACTGAAGCTTTCTTT
TRBV28	NA	NA	TRBJ2-5	CASSFNTQETQYF	TGTGCCAGCAGTTTCAACACCCAAGAGACCCAGTACTTC
TRBV2	NA	TRBD2	TRBJ2-7	CASNRLAYEQYF	TGTGCCAGCAACCGACTAGCGTACGAGCAGTACTTC
TRBV2	NA	NA	TRBJ1-5	CASSPGTALGPQHF	TGTGCCAGCAGTCCCGGGACTGCTTTAGGTCCCCAGCATTTT
TRBV28	NA	TRBD1	TRBJ2-7	CASSSQRTGGRYEQYF	TGTGCCAGCAGTTCCCAGAGGACAGGGGGACGGTACGAGCAGTACTTC
TRBV7-2	NA	NA	TRBJ2-1	CASTPGKRAGYNEQFF	TGTGCCAGCACCCCAGGTAAGCGGGCCGGATACAATGAGCAGTTCTTC
TRBV4-2	NA	NA	TRBJ2-7	CASSQDTAGVIDEQYF	TGTGCCAGCAGCCAAGATACGGCAGGGGTAATAGACGAGCAGTACTTC
TRBV7-2	NA	TRBD1	TRBJ2-7	CASSFSGTGFYEQYF	TGTGCCAGCAGCTTCTCCGGGACAGGGTTCTACGAGCAGTACTTC
TRBV9	once	TRBD1	TRBJ1-1	CASSADRGTMNTEAFF	TGTGCCAGCAGCGCCGACAGGGGGACCATGAACACTGAAGCTTTCTTT
TRBV4-3	NA	NA	TRBJ2-1	CASSQGRSGEQFF	TGCGCCAGCAGCCAAGGACGATCCGGTGAGCAGTTCTTC
TRBV19	NA	NA	TRBJ1-5	CASSIIFLLSNQPQHF	TGTGCCAGTAGTATTATTTTCCTTTTGAGCAATCAGCCCCAGCATTTT
TRBV7-2	NA	TRBD1	TRBJ2-7	CASSFGQDSEQYF	TGTGCCAGCAGCTTCGGACAGGACAGCGAGCAGTACTTC
TRBV18	few	NA	TRBJ1-1	CASSPMAGTEAFF	TGTGCCAGCTCACCAATGGCCGGGACTGAAGCTTTCTTT
TRBV5-8	NA	NA	TRBJ1-1	CASSLDWGGTEAFF	TGTGCCAGCAGCTTGGATTGGGGGGGAACTGAAGCTTTCTTT
TRBV4-3	NA	NA	TRBJ1-2	CASSQDPRGDYGYTF	TGCGCCAGCAGCCAAGATCCCCGGGGCGACTATGGCTACACCTTC